One sample yielded the 20 T cell receptor beta chains listed below, sequenced in a study of blood T cell repertoires in COVID-19. TCRdb's copy holds only in-frame clones and misses some; the assay was immunoSEQ multiplex PCR. Of about 50,000 clones listed, more than 75% were seen once; the top ten hold approximately 14%. Specimen: peripheral blood. The source of these receptors is a man between 65 and 79 years old with acute or convalescent COVID-19.

The rearrangement links TRBV4-3 to TRBJ1-1; 8 bases fit TRBD1. Trimming removed 0 bases from V and 1 base from J; junction bases left unmatched: 13. CDR1 is LGHNA and CDR2 is YSLEER in the germline V gene. There are 19 residues in the CDR3. The chain's CDR3 is CASSQDGDRWDFRNTEAFF. The DNA for the CDR3 is TGCGCCAGCAGCCAAGATGGGGACAGGTGGGATTTCAGGAACACTGAAGCTTTCTTT.

The CDR3 region has the DNA TGTGCCAGCAGCCAAGCTTTGGATACGCAGTATTTT. It encodes CASSQALDTQYF. The chain uses TRBV4-2 and TRBJ2-3; D remains unclear. The germline gives CDR1 LGHNA, CDR2 YNFKEQ. The ends were cut back, 1 base at V and 6 bases at J, with 5 bases in the middle. The CDR3 spans 12 residues.

This clone came up a few times. The chain is built from TRBV2 and TRBJ2-1; a weak D match, TRBD2 (6 bases). This CDR3 is built from 15 residues. Trimming shortened V by 7 bases and J by 5 bases, and 18 bases separated the two germline ends. CDR1 is SNHLY, CDR2 FYNNEI, per germline. CDR3 protein: CASKIAEGRNNEQFF. The CDR3 region has the DNA TGTGCCAGCAAAATTGCGGAGGGCCGTAACAATGAGCAGTTCTTC.

This sequence joins TRBV6-5 and TRBJ1-5; maybe TRBD1 (6 bases). Germline V gene lookup returns CDR1 MNHEY and CDR2 SVGAGI. Deletions cut 6 bases from V and 0 bases from J, with 12 bases between. The CDR3 consists of 15 residues. CDR3 sequence: CASSPTGNSNQPQHF. For the CDR3, the DNA is TGTGCCAGCAGCCCGACAGGCAATAGCAATCAGCCCCAGCATTTT.

This rearrangement joins TRBV28 to TRBJ2-2; 8 bases line up with TRBD1. With 5 bases clipped from V and 5 bases from J, the junction kept 10 bases outside the gene matches. The CDR3 is 16 amino acids. Germline CDR1 and CDR2: MDHEN and SYDVKM. CDR3 amino acids: CASSPSTGAGTGELFF. The CDR3 DNA is TGTGCCAGCAGTCCCTCGACAGGGGCAGGTACCGGGGAGCTGTTTTTT.

This chain links TRBV5-4 with TRBJ2-2, with 10 bases lining up with TRBD2. V dropped 4 bases and J dropped 5; count of bases not matched to a gene: 5. The CDR3 spans 15 residues. Germline CDR1 SGHNT, CDR2 YYREEE (reference sequence). CDR3 in amino acids: CASSLAGVGTGELFF. CDR3 DNA sequence: TGTGCCAGCAGCCTAGCGGGGGTCGGTACCGGGGAGCTGTTTTTT.

This clone showed up just a few times. The J gene is TRBJ1-2, the V gene TRBV6-1; D remains ambiguous. V was cut by 3 bases and J by 4 bases, with 9 bases left in between. Germline CDR1 and CDR2: MNHNS and SASEGT. This CDR3 region has 13 residues. CDR3 in amino acids: CASSDRLFYGYTF. The CDR3 bases are TGTGCCAGCAGTGATCGACTCTTCTATGGCTACACCTTC.

The CDR3 DNA reads as TGTGCCAGCAGCTTGTTTTCACAACTTTGGAGTGAGCAGTTCTTC. Translation gives CASSLFSQLWSEQFF. V and J are TRBV5-5 and TRBJ2-1; the D is unclear. This CDR3 region has 15 residues. The germline V gene has CDR1 SGHKS and CDR2 YYEKEE (reference sequence). Between the trimmed V and J ends, which lost 1 base and 9 bases, there was a span of 17 bases.

This clone was picked up one time. The chain carries TRBV7-2 and TRBJ2-1; 9 bases agree with TRBD2. V lost 3 bases, J lost 8 bases, and 8 bases stayed unmatched. The CDR3 sequence is 15 residues long. Germline V gives CDR1 SGHTA, CDR2 FQGNSA. CDR3 region: CASSFGLATSDEQFF. Here the CDR3 DNA reads TGTGCCAGCAGCTTCGGACTAGCGACTTCAGATGAGCAGTTCTTC.

The chain carries TRBV24-1 and TRBJ2-1; TRBD2 agrees at 10 bases. The trim removed 4 bases at V and 4 bases at J, leaving 6 bases unmatched. The CDR3 sequence is 16 residues long. Germline V gives CDR1 KGHDR, CDR2 SFDVKD. Here the CDR3 DNA reads TGTGCCACCAGTGACCCAAGCGGGAGGGGGTACAATGAGCAGTTCTTC. This codes for CATSDPSGRGYNEQFF.

This chain links TRBV11-2 with TRBJ1-2; no clear D gene. Trimming cost V 0 bases and J 4 bases, with 12 bases left between them. The CDR3 loop spans 15 amino acids. Germline CDR1 reads SGHAT; CDR2 reads FQNNGV. CDR3 sequence reads: CASSLDIGGLYGYTF. DNA for the CDR3: TGTGCCAGCAGCTTAGATATCGGCGGACTCTATGGCTACACCTTC.

This chain joins TRBV5-1 and TRBJ1-4; no clear D gene. Germline V gives CDR1 SGHRS, CDR2 YFSETQ. The CDR3 has 14 residues. The V end lost 6 bases, the J end lost 3 bases, and 12 bases lay between the germline ends. For the CDR3, the DNA is TGCGCCAGCACTGAGGGTCCATCTAATGAAAAACTGTTTTTT. This codes for CASTEGPSNEKLFF.

The J gene is TRBJ2-1, the V gene TRBV7-9; 11 bases fit TRBD2. CDR1 is SEHNR and CDR2 is FQNEAQ in the germline V gene (reference sequence). The CDR3 totals 16 residues. V gave up 0 bases and J gave up 9 bases; unmatched junction bases: 7. The CDR3 sequence is CASSLALSGGAREQFF. Written as DNA, the CDR3 is TGTGCCAGCAGCTTAGCGCTTAGCGGGGGGGCTCGTGAGCAGTTCTTC.

The chain links TRBV19 to TRBJ2-2; TRBD2 is a possible D gene (6 bases). V lost 2 bases and J lost 1, with 11 bases in between. The CDR3 has 16 amino acids. The germline CDR1 and CDR2 sequences are LNHDA and SQIVND (reference sequence). The CDR3, as DNA: TGTGCCAGTAGTATAATGCCGGGACTGAACACCGGGGAGCTGTTTTTT. It specifies CASSIMPGLNTGELFF.

The chain recombines TRBV5-4 with TRBJ2-4, with 8 bases identical to TRBD2. CDR3 length equals 17 residues. Germline lookup yields CDR1 SGHNT and CDR2 YYREEE (reference sequence). V shed 4 bases, J shed 2 bases, and the junction held 11 bases outside the gene matches. Here the CDR3 DNA reads TGTGCCAGCAGCCCGGGGGGGCAGGGTGGTACCAAAAACATTCAGTACTTC. Its translation: CASSPGGQGGTKNIQYF.

This chain connects TRBV5-5 to TRBJ1-2; no firm D call. The CDR3 runs 15 residues. Per the germline V gene, CDR1 is SGHKS and CDR2 is YYEKEE (reference sequence). The V end lost 1 base, the J end lost 5 bases, and 15 bases lay between the germline ends. The chain's CDR3 is CASSLRSNVGYGYTF. CDR3 coding DNA: TGTGCCAGCAGCTTGAGGAGCAATGTCGGGTATGGCTACACCTTC. Full variable domain (missing parts from reference TRBV5-5 and TRBJ1-2): DAGVTQSPTHLIKTRGQQVTLRCSPISGHKSVSWYQQVLGQGPQFIFQYYEKEERGRGNFPDRFSARQFPNYSSELNVNALLLGDSALYLCASSLRSNVGYGYTFGSGTRLTVV.

The chain employs TRBV14 and TRBJ2-3; 14 bases fit TRBD2. Per germline, CDR1 SGHDN and CDR2 FVKESK. The CDR3 spans 17 residues. The V segment lost 2 bases and the J segment 5 bases; nucleotides outside the gene matches: 6. The CDR3 loop reads CASSQPGLAGVVDTQYF. Written as DNA, the CDR3 is TGTGCCAGCAGCCAACCGGGACTAGCGGGAGTCGTAGATACGCAGTATTTT.

Only one count was recorded for this clone. The J gene is TRBJ1-2, the V gene TRBV3-1 (or the pseudogene TRBV3-2), with D possibly being TRBD1 (5 bases). The V end was cut by 0 bases, the J end by 7 bases, with 18 bases between. Germline V lookup: CDR1 LGHDT, CDR2 YNNKEL (reference sequence). This CDR3 is built from 16 residues. The CDR3 sequence: CASSQDRWGQRGGYTF. The CDR3 DNA reads TGTGCCAGCAGCCAAGATCGGTGGGGCCAGCGGGGTGGCTACACCTTC.

This chain uses TRBV6-5 with TRBJ2-2; D possibly corresponds to TRBD1 (5 bases). This CDR3 is 12 amino acids long. Looked up from germline, CDR1 is MNHEY and CDR2 is SVGAGI. V was clipped by 10 bases and J by 4 bases, with 10 bases between them. Written as DNA, the CDR3 is TGTGCCATCCGGACACTCACCGGGGAGCTGTTTTTT. Protein: CAIRTLTGELFF.

This chain joins TRBV7-2 and TRBJ2-6; tentative D call: TRBD2 (6 bases). V lost 6 bases, J lost 0 bases, and 9 bases lay in between. This CDR3 has 15 amino acids. Germline lookup yields CDR1 SGHTA and CDR2 FQGNSA. The CDR3 DNA is TGTGCCAGCAGTCTGGGGGGCTCTGGGGCCAACGTCCTGACTTTC. Translated, it gives CASSLGGSGANVLTF.